This T cell receptor (beta chain) is drawn from a study of blood T cells in healthy people across ages. Study information: There was about one barcoded beta molecule captured by template switching per two T cells.

This clonotype was seen more than once but under ten times. A sample-barcoded 5' primer and a J-beta primer mix were used in a second PCR of roughly 7 to 11 cycles. Each of the samples gave a minimum of 3 million paired-end reads that contained CDR3. TCRdb ran MiXCR on the 5' RACE reads and lists one entry per CDR3 protein. The table lists more than 700,000 distinct CDR3 sequences, around half of them singletons. The V gene's germline CDR1 is SGHTA and CDR2 FQGTGA. There are 15 residues in the CDR3. V was trimmed by 2 bases and J by 5 bases, leaving 13 bases between them. Every sample had a minimum of 6.5 million PBMCs isolated.

The rearrangement joins TRBV7-3 to TRBJ2-1, with D possibly matching TRBD2 (5 bases). The sequence was collected from an older man in good health. Material: blood. This chain's CDR3 is CASSLLGGPNNEQFF. The CDR3 DNA reads as TGTGCCAGCAGCTTACTTGGCGGGCCCAACAATGAGCAGTTCTTC.